This T cell receptor (beta chain) emerged from a study of T cell responses to AZD1222 COVID-19 vaccine. Whole-study findings and limits: Baseline seropositivity characterized only 5 to 7 AZD1222 recipients. Donors were mostly white British, more females; clonal diversity possibly underestimated. Repertoire samples came only from after the peak T cell response.

Profiled with immunoSEQ multiplex PCR; TCRdb holds only in-frame clones, not every one. The top ten clones hold around 9.1% of a sample with 99,000 or so clones, around 90% of them seen once. This clone occurred once. Its antigen remains unknown. The clonotype originates from an adult in good health. The source material was peripheral blood, sampled on day 0 of AZD1222 vaccination.

CDR3 loop: CASSLNNEQFF. The CDR3 nucleotides read TGTGCCAGCAGCTTGAACAATGAGCAGTTCTTC. The chain carries TRBV6-6 and TRBJ2-1, with D hard to call. CDR1 is MNHNY, CDR2 SVGAGI, per germline (reference sequence). The CDR3 sequence is 11 residues long. V lost 6 bases, J lost 5 bases, and 5 bases lay in between.